This entry lists 4 T cell receptor beta chains sequenced from one sample in a study of control samples from healthy donors and cancer patients. TCRdb's copy holds only in-frame clones and misses some; the assay was immunoSEQ multiplex PCR. The sample contains 70,000 to 90,000 clones, about 95% of which appear only once. Sequencing was done on a sample of blood. The receptors originated from a woman aged 40 to 50 in good health.

The rearrangement joins TRBV7-2 to TRBJ2-3; D uncertain. V was trimmed by 2 bases and J by 2 bases, leaving 11 bases between them. Per germline, CDR1 SGHTA and CDR2 FQGNSA. This CDR3 is built from 15 residues. CDR3 region: CASSLRSPITDTQYF. CDR3 DNA: TGTGCCAGCAGCTTACGCTCCCCTATCACAGATACGCAGTATTTT.

The chain joins TRBV4-1 to TRBJ2-1, with TRBD1 matching over 7 bases. Trimming cost V 4 bases and J 4 bases; bases outside gene matches: 7. This CDR3 contains 15 residues. CDR1 is MGHRA, CDR2 YSYEKL, per germline. The CDR3: CASSLLGTVYNEQFF. The CDR3 DNA sequence: TGCGCCAGCAGCCTCCTAGGGACAGTGTACAATGAGCAGTTCTTC.

CDR3 nucleotides: TGTGCCAGCAGCCCACTCTATAATTCACCCCTCCACTTT. As protein: CASSPLYNSPLHF. V usage is TRBV7-9 and J usage is TRBJ1-6; no reliable D call. Deletions cut 5 bases from V and 3 bases from J, with 5 bases between. Germline values: CDR1 SEHNR, CDR2 FQNEAQ (reference sequence). The CDR3 is 13 residues long.

The V gene is TRBV28, the J gene TRBJ1-4; maybe TRBD1 (5 bases). Germline V gene data show CDR1 as MDHEN and CDR2 as SYDVKM. V gave up 6 bases and J gave up 6 bases, with 17 bases separating them. The CDR3 runs to 15 residues. The CDR3 bases are TGTGCCAGCAGAATGAGGGGTTATGAGGATGAAAAACTGTTTTTT. As protein: CASRMRGYEDEKLFF.